The 32 T cell receptor beta chains below were found in one sample sequenced in a study of blood T cell repertoires in COVID-19. Libraries were prepared by immunoSEQ multiplex PCR; TCRdb keeps only in-frame clonotypes and omits some of them. The table records fewer than 350,000 clones, nearly 90% of them present only once. Sequencing input: PBMCs or T cells enriched from blood (not recorded which). Receptors originate from a woman under 30 with acute COVID-19.

This rearrangement joins TRBV12-3 or TRBV12-4 to TRBJ1-2; D is possibly TRBD1 (5 bases). V lost 5 bases and J lost 4, with 11 bases in between. This CDR3 has 13 residues. CDR3 DNA: TGTGCCAGCAGTCGGGGGGGGAGCTATGGCTACACCTTC. This translates into CASSRGGSYGYTF.

This chain uses TRBV28 with TRBJ2-2, with TRBD2 identical over 9 bases. Germline-derived CDR1 and CDR2 are MDHEN and SYDVKM. The CDR3 consists of 15 residues. After removal of 2 bases from V and 15 bases from J, the junction contained 13 bases not matched to a gene. The CDR3 spells CASSLLGASGEPVFF. The CDR3 DNA is TGTGCCAGCAGTTTACTTGGGGCTAGCGGGGAACCCGTGTTTTTT.

J is TRBJ2-2 and V is TRBV27, with 10 bases that match TRBD2. The trim removed 5 bases at V and 1 base at J, leaving 4 bases unmatched. This CDR3 has 16 amino acids. Germline CDR1 is MNHEY and CDR2 is SMNVEV (reference sequence). This chain's CDR3 is CASSPIAGGNTGELFF. In DNA form, the CDR3 reads TGTGCCAGCAGTCCCATAGCGGGAGGGAACACCGGGGAGCTGTTTTTT.

The chain has TRBV7-9 and TRBJ1-4; D is undetermined. Trimming took off 5 bases at V and 3 bases at J, with 10 bases between the two ends. This CDR3 is built from 14 residues. CDR1 and CDR2 (germline): SEHNR, FQNEAQ (reference sequence). The CDR3: CASSAVQSNEKLFF. The DNA of the CDR3 is TGTGCCAGCAGCGCAGTGCAGTCTAATGAAAAACTGTTTTTT.

The chain is built from TRBV28 and TRBJ1-6, with 7 positions matching TRBD1. The CDR3 extends over 15 amino acids. Germline V CDR1 and CDR2: MDHEN, SYDVKM. The V and J ends lost 3 bases and 4 bases, in that order; junction bases with no gene match: 3. The CDR3 sequence is CASSFAGQYNSPLHF. In nucleotides, the CDR3 is TGTGCCAGCAGTTTCGCGGGACAGTATAATTCACCCCTCCACTTT.

This sequence joins TRBV7-9 and TRBJ2-7; D possibly corresponds to TRBD1 (6 bases). From germline, CDR1 is SEHNR and CDR2 FQNEAQ (reference sequence). With 5 bases removed from V and 4 bases from J, the gap between germline ends came to 15 bases. CDR3 length: 14 residues. CDR3 DNA sequence: TGTGCCAGCAGCGACAGGACAGACTTATACGAGCAGTACTTC. Encoded protein: CASSDRTDLYEQYF.

This clone appeared a single time. The rearrangement links TRBV15 to TRBJ1-1; D perhaps matches TRBD1 (5 bases). Germline V lookup: CDR1 LNHNV, CDR2 YYDKDF (reference sequence). This CDR3 is 15 amino acids long. Trimming took off 0 bases at V and 3 bases at J, with 11 bases between the two ends. CDR3 region: CATSRDGEGDTEAFF. The CDR3 DNA sequence: TGTGCCACCAGCAGAGATGGGGAAGGGGACACTGAAGCTTTCTTT.

The genes are TRBV4-1 and TRBJ2-1; 11 bases line up with TRBD2. The CDR3 totals 16 residues. The V gene end was trimmed by 6 bases and the J gene end by 9 bases; junction bases not matched to a gene: 13. CDR1 and CDR2 from the germline V gene are MGHRA and YSYEKL. The CDR3 DNA is TGCGCCAGCAGACGGATAGCGGGAGGGCCACCGTTTGAGCAGTTCTTC. This translates into CASRRIAGGPPFEQFF.

The chain carries TRBV4-1 and TRBJ1-1; D uncertain. Germline CDR1 is MGHRA and CDR2 is YSYEKL. V was clipped by 1 base and J by 2 bases, with 11 bases between them. CDR3 length equals 15 residues. In DNA, the CDR3 is TGCGCCAGCAGCCAAGTAATGGAGGGTAACACTGAAGCTTTCTTT. This codes for CASSQVMEGNTEAFF.

The gene calls are TRBV19 and TRBJ2-3; 11 bases are a match to TRBD2. After removal of 5 bases from V and 0 bases from J, the junction contained 7 bases not matched to a gene. Looked up from germline, CDR1 is LNHDA and CDR2 is SQIVND (reference sequence). The CDR3 has 17 amino acids. For the CDR3, the DNA is TGTGCCAGTAGTCAACGGACTAGCGGGCTGAGCACAGATACGCAGTATTTT. Translating it yields CASSQRTSGLSTDTQYF. The complete variable domain, with remaining parts taken from reference TRBV19 and TRBJ2-3, reads DGGITQSPKYLFRKEGQNVTLSCEQNLNHDAMYWYRQDPGQGLRLIYYSQIVNDFQKGDIAEGYSVSREKKESFPLTVTSAQKNPTAFYLCASSQRTSGLSTDTQYFGPGTRLTVL.

The rearrangement links TRBV5-1 to TRBJ2-1; 9 bases map to TRBD2. V trimming: 4 bases; J trimming: 8 bases; junction bases outside the gene matches: 4. Germline V gives CDR1 SGHRS, CDR2 YFSETQ. The CDR3 spans 13 residues. CDR3 nucleotides: TGCGCCAGCAGCCCCGGGACTAGCCATGAGCAGTTCTTC. This encodes CASSPGTSHEQFF.

The V gene is TRBV5-1, the J gene TRBJ1-1, with TRBD1 identical over 8 bases. The J segment lost 3 bases and the V segment lost 2 bases, leaving 15 bases of the junction unmatched. Germline CDR1 reads SGHRS; CDR2 reads YFSETQ. The CDR3 extends over 18 amino acids. CDR3 DNA sequence: TGCGCCAGCAGCTTCCCAAACAGGACAGGGAATGAGGACACTGAAGCTTTCTTT. As protein: CASSFPNRTGNEDTEAFF.

This chain connects TRBV5-1 to TRBJ2-1; 10 nucleotides align to TRBD2. V gave up 3 bases and J gave up 0 bases; unmatched junction bases: 15. Germline CDR1 and CDR2: SGHRS and YFSETQ. CDR3 size: 20 residues. The CDR3: CASSSSLAGGTLYSYNEQFF. CDR3 bases: TGCGCCAGCAGCTCCTCGTTAGCGGGAGGCACATTGTACTCCTACAATGAGCAGTTCTTC.

The V gene is TRBV6-1, the J gene TRBJ2-7; 7 bases fit TRBD2. Trimming removed 1 base from V and 4 bases from J; junction bases left unmatched: 13. The CDR3 length is 17 residues. Germline lookup yields CDR1 MNHNS and CDR2 SASEGT. CDR3 in amino acids: CASSEDRRTRSLYEQYF. The CDR3 DNA reads TGTGCCAGCAGTGAAGACCGAAGGACTAGGTCTTTATACGAGCAGTACTTC.

This clone was recorded only once. The chain uses TRBV30 and TRBJ1-3; tentatively, D is TRBD1 (5 bases). CDR3 length equals 16 residues. Per the germline V gene, CDR1 is GTSNPN and CDR2 is SVGIG (reference sequence). The V end lost 2 bases, the J end lost 0 bases, and 14 bases lay between the germline ends. The CDR3 nucleotides read TGTGCCTGGAGTACAGGCGTCACCAGCTCTGGAAACACCATATATTTT. It translates to CAWSTGVTSSGNTIYF.

The CDR3 protein is CASSLESGLGYTF. The CDR3 DNA reads TGTGCCAGCAGCTTAGAATCCGGGTTAGGCTACACCTTC. V usage is TRBV7-6 and J usage is TRBJ1-2, with D unclear. CDR1 SGHVS and CDR2 FNYEAQ come from the germline V gene. The V gene lost 1 base and the J gene lost 8 bases, with 11 bases spanning the gap. The CDR3 has 13 amino acids.

In its sample, this clone was seen a few times. This chain connects TRBV4-1 to TRBJ2-2; 11 positions match TRBD2. Germline CDR1 reads MGHRA; CDR2 reads YSYEKL. CDR3 length: 19 residues. The V gene end was trimmed by 0 bases and the J gene end by 1 base; junction bases not matched to a gene: 7. As DNA, the CDR3 is TGCGCCAGCAGCCAAGAGTACGGGACTAGCGGAAAGAACACCGGGGAGCTGTTTTTT. Its protein is CASSQEYGTSGKNTGELFF.

The CDR3 sequence: CASTQALREQYF. As DNA, the CDR3 is TGTGCCAGCACCCAGGCCCTTAGAGAGCAGTACTTC. The chain couples TRBV28 to TRBJ2-7; the D is unclear. Germline V gene data show CDR1 as MDHEN and CDR2 as SYDVKM. The V and J ends lost 7 bases and 7 bases respectively, with 14 bases between them. The CDR3 spans 12 residues.

This chain connects TRBV20-1 to TRBJ2-1; D is uncertain. The germline gives CDR1 DFQATT, CDR2 SNEGSKA (reference sequence). V was cut by 3 bases and J by 0 bases, with 9 bases left in between. CDR3 length equals 14 residues. The CDR3 here is CSASASSSYNEQFF. CDR3 nucleotide sequence: TGCAGTGCTAGTGCGTCGAGCTCCTACAATGAGCAGTTCTTC.

The chain is built from TRBV6-5 and TRBJ2-1, with 9 bases lining up with TRBD1. Germline V lookup: CDR1 MNHEY, CDR2 SVGAGI. The CDR3 runs to 15 residues. V was clipped by 6 bases and J by 8 bases; unmatched bases: 11. The CDR3 protein is CASSQPGQGSYEQFF. The CDR3 bases are TGTGCCAGCAGCCAACCGGGACAGGGTAGTTATGAGCAGTTCTTC.

The CDR3 DNA is TGTGCCAGCAGCCAAGATTTCGGGGTCGGTGGCTACACCTTC. It encodes CASSQDFGVGGYTF. V gene TRBV3-1 (or the pseudogene TRBV3-2) combines with J gene TRBJ1-2; no firm D call. The CDR3 covers 14 residues. From germline, CDR1 is LGHDT and CDR2 YNNKEL (reference sequence). V was cut by 0 bases and J by 7 bases, with 12 bases left in between.

This chain uses TRBV6-5 with TRBJ2-5, with D possibly being TRBD1 (6 bases). CDR3 length equals 16 residues. V was trimmed by 2 bases and J by 1 base, leaving 14 bases between them. Germline V lookup: CDR1 MNHEY, CDR2 SVGAGI. CDR3 DNA: TGTGCCAGCAGTTACACGCATACAGGGATCCAAGAGACCCAGTACTTC. Residues: CASSYTHTGIQETQYF.

The table lists this clone with a count of one. V usage is TRBV5-1 and J usage is TRBJ1-1; D is possibly TRBD1 (6 bases). Germline assignment: CDR1 SGHRS and CDR2 YFSETQ. The CDR3 covers 14 residues. V was pared by 4 bases and J by 11 bases, with 21 bases between. CDR3 residues: CASSHQQGLTYAFF. The CDR3, as DNA: TGCGCCAGCAGCCACCAACAGGGCTTGACCTACGCTTTCTTT.

This sequence joins TRBV19 and TRBJ1-5, with 8 bases matching TRBD1. This CDR3 is 15 amino acids long. Unmatched junction bases numbered 6, after V lost 4 bases and J lost 4 bases. Germline V gene sequence: CDR1 LNHDA, CDR2 SQIVND (reference sequence). CDR3 bases: TGTGCCAGTAGTAATGACAGGGGAGAAAATCAGCCCCAGCATTTT. Translation: CASSNDRGENQPQHF.

The chain employs TRBV4-2 and TRBJ2-4, with 8 bases fitting TRBD2. The germline gives CDR1 LGHNA, CDR2 YNFKEQ. V gave up 1 base and J gave up 1 base; unmatched junction bases: 9. CDR3 size: 18 residues. The CDR3 bases are TGTGCCAGCAGCCAAGCCCCCGGGACTAGTACCGCCAAAAACATTCAGTACTTC. Its translation: CASSQAPGTSTAKNIQYF.

The V and J genes are TRBV14 and TRBJ1-6, with a possible D match to TRBD1 (6 bases). CDR1 SGHDN and CDR2 FVKESK come from the germline V gene. V was clipped by 1 base and J by 0 bases, with 13 bases between them. This CDR3 comprises 18 residues. The CDR3 DNA follows: TGTGCCAGCAGCCAAGGACGGACAGCGAGCTCCTATAATTCACCCCTCCACTTT. It codes for CASSQGRTASSYNSPLHF. Using reference TRBV14 and TRBJ1-6 for the parts outside the CDR3, the full variable domain is EAGVTQFPSHSVIEKGQTVTLRCDPISGHDNLYWYRRVMGKEIKFLLHFVKESKQDESGMPNNRFLAERTGGTYSTLKVQPAELEDSGVYFCASSQGRTASSYNSPLHFGNGTRLTVT.

J is TRBJ2-5 and V is TRBV9; D not resolved. Germline V CDR1 and CDR2: SGDLS, YYNGEE. This CDR3 is built from 15 residues. The V end lost 4 bases, the J end lost 1 base, and 14 bases lay between the germline ends. The CDR3 region has the DNA TGTGCCAGCAGCCCCCTCCGTTCCCTCCAAGAGACCCAGTACTTC. Its protein is CASSPLRSLQETQYF.

This sequence joins TRBV7-3 and TRBJ2-2, with a weak D call TRBD1 (6 bases). Trimming removed 0 bases at V and 6 bases at J, with 14 bases between. The germline V gene has CDR1 SGHTA and CDR2 FQGTGA. There are 16 residues in the CDR3. The CDR3 sequence is CASSLTGTSTSGELFF. CDR3 bases: TGTGCCAGCAGCTTAACCGGGACATCGACCTCCGGGGAGCTGTTTTTT.

The gene calls are TRBV24-1 and TRBJ2-2, with D maybe TRBD1 (5 bases). V lost 6 bases, J lost 6 bases, and 16 bases lay in between. The V gene's germline CDR1 is KGHDR and CDR2 SFDVKD. The CDR3 is made up of 15 amino acids. CDR3 amino acids: CATSQGPIEAGELFF. The CDR3 DNA reads as TGTGCCACCAGTCAGGGCCCCATCGAGGCCGGGGAGCTGTTTTTT.

The J gene is TRBJ2-5, the V gene TRBV20-1; possibly TRBD1 for D (6 bases). Trimming left V 3 bases short and J 5 bases short, with 19 bases between. The CDR3 has 15 amino acids. Germline V lookup: CDR1 DFQATT, CDR2 SNEGSKA (reference sequence). The CDR3 sequence: CSASGGQSSRETQYF. The CDR3 DNA sequence: TGCAGTGCTAGTGGAGGACAGTCCAGCAGGGAGACCCAGTACTTC.

The gene calls are TRBV15 and TRBJ2-3, with TRBD2 matching over 14 bases. CDR3 length: 16 residues. Germline V gene data show CDR1 as LNHNV and CDR2 as YYDKDF (reference sequence). V dropped 3 bases and J dropped 4; count of bases not matched to a gene: 3. The CDR3 nucleotides are TGTGCCACCAGCAGCCGACTAGCGGGAGGGGCAGATACGCAGTATTTT. Encoded protein: CATSSRLAGGADTQYF.

The rearrangement uses TRBV14 and TRBJ2-1; D ambiguous. The CDR3 length is 15 residues. V lost 3 bases to trimming and J lost 1 base, with 10 bases between them. The V gene's germline CDR1 is SGHDN and CDR2 FVKESK. Here the CDR3 DNA reads TGTGCCAGCAGCCAGCTTGCGCGTTCCTACAATGAGCAGTTCTTC. Its protein is CASSQLARSYNEQFF.